This TCR beta chain was observed in a study of T cells in Graves' hyperthyroidism and ophthalmopathy. Study-level findings and limits: Most clonotypes expanded in the thyroid (above 0.001) were also present in blood.

Germline-derived CDR1 and CDR2 are KGHSH and LQKENI. V lost 3 bases and J lost 2, with 16 bases in between. The CDR3 length is 16 residues. This clonotype was seen ten or more times. Its antigen is currently unknown. Researchers took RNA transcripts and amplified the TCR beta CDR3 regions from them. The TCR CDR3 first-round RT-PCR relied on the HTBI primer set. TCRdb re-called the multiplex PCR reads through MiXCR, storing one row per CDR3 protein. The sample holds 650,000 to 750,000 distinct CDR3 sequences, around 13% seen once. The sequence came from a woman aged 18-29 years with Graves' hyperthyroidism. The source material was blood. This chain connects TRBV18 to TRBJ1-2; the D gene is possibly TRBD1 (6 bases). The CDR3 loop reads CASSPTGSGGNYGYTF. The CDR3 nucleotides are TGTGCCAGCTCACCTACAGGGTCCGGGGGCAACTATGGCTACACCTTC.